Shown below are 7 T cell receptor beta chains from a single sample sequenced in a study of T and B cells in COVID-19 patients. TRB rearrangements were amplified by multiplex PCR with BIOMED2 TRB-A/B primers. MiXCR, run by TCRdb on the multiplex PCR reads, gives a single entry per CDR3 protein. Of roughly 27,000 distinct CDR3 sequences in the sample, approximately 32% were seen once. Each TRB amplification used roughly 220-550 ng of genomic DNA from blood. The sequencing input was blood. All receptors come from a human donor who had recovered from COVID-19.

This chain uses TRBV20-1 with TRBJ1-2, with 8 positions matching TRBD1. V dropped 3 bases and J dropped 4; count of bases not matched to a gene: 7. This CDR3 contains 14 residues. CDR1 and CDR2 (germline): DFQATT, SNEGSKA (reference sequence). The CDR3 loop reads CSARDRAGSYGYTF. The CDR3 DNA follows: TGCAGTGCTAGGGACAGGGCTGGGAGCTATGGCTACACCTTC.

The rearrangement uses TRBV18 and TRBJ1-3; D unresolved. The germline CDR1 and CDR2 sequences are KGHSH and LQKENI. Trimming removed 3 bases from V and 8 bases from J, with 17 bases in between. CDR3 length equals 15 residues. The DNA of the CDR3 is TGTGCCAGCTCACCCTACGACACCCCCGGAGACACCATATATTTT. Protein product: CASSPYDTPGDTIYF.

This clonotype was detected once. The junction differs from germline at one of its ends, possibly a read error. This sequence joins TRBV4-3 and TRBJ1-1; TRBD1 might be the D (5 bases). The CDR3 totals 18 residues. Per germline, CDR1 LGHNA and CDR2 YSLEER. DNA of the CDR3: TGTGCCAGCAGCCAAGATCCCTCCCGGGGGTACATGAACACTGAAGCTTTCTTT. Its protein product is CASSQDPSRGYMNTEAFF.

The chain couples TRBV29-1 to TRBJ1-1; TRBD1 might be the D (5 bases). CDR1 and CDR2 (germline): SQVTM, ANQGSEA. The CDR3 runs to 17 residues. With 6 bases removed from V and 1 base from J, the gap between germline ends came to 24 bases. The CDR3 sequence is CSVANPHIGGGNTEAFF. CDR3 bases: TGCAGCGTGGCCAATCCACACATCGGGGGGGGGAACACTGAAGCTTTCTTT. Using reference TRBV29-1 and TRBJ1-1 for the parts outside the CDR3, the full variable domain is SAVISQKPSRDICQRGTSLTIQCQVDSQVTMMFWYRQQPGQSLTLIATANQGSEATYESGFVIDKFPISRPNLTFSTLTVSNMSPEDSSIYLCSVANPHIGGGNTEAFFGQGTRLTVV.

This clonotype was detected a few times. The chain uses TRBV27 and TRBJ1-4; TRBD1 agrees at 8 bases. Germline lookup yields CDR1 MNHEY and CDR2 SMNVEV (reference sequence). V shed 4 bases, J shed 8 bases, and the junction held 12 bases outside the gene matches. CDR3 length: 16 residues. The CDR3 bases are TGTGCCAGCAGTTCGAACCTACAGGGGGAGGGAGAAAAACTGTTTTTT. Its protein product is CASSSNLQGEGEKLFF.

This rearrangement joins TRBV14 to TRBJ1-1; no clear D gene. CDR3 size: 13 residues. The germline V and J ends were trimmed by 3 bases and 5 bases, with 10 bases remaining between them. Germline V gene data show CDR1 as SGHDN and CDR2 as FVKESK. The CDR3 loop reads CASSQTSVTEAFF. The CDR3 nucleotides read TGTGCCAGCAGCCAGACTTCGGTAACTGAAGCTTTCTTT.

The V call is TRBV10-3, the J call TRBJ1-4; D might be TRBD1 (5 bases). This CDR3 has 15 residues. The germline CDR1 and CDR2 sequences are ENHRY and SYGVKD. V was pared by 0 bases and J by 5 bases, with 10 bases between. CDR3 in amino acids: CAISESRGGNEKLFF. CDR3 DNA: TGTGCCATCAGTGAGTCGAGGGGAGGGAATGAAAAACTGTTTTTT.